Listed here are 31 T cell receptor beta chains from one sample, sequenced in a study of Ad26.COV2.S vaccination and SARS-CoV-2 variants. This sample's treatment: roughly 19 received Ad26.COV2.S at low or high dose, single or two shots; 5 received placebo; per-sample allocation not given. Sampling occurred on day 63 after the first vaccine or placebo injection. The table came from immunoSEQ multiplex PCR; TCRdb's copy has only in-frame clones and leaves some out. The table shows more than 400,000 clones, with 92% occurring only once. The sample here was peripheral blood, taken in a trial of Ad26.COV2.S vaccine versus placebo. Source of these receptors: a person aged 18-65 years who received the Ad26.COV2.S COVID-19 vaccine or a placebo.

CDR3 nucleotides: TGTGCCAGCAGTTTTTTTAGGGATACCTACGAGCAGTACTTC. Protein product: CASSFFRDTYEQYF. The chain is built from TRBV6-5 and TRBJ2-7; no definite D call. This CDR3 has 14 residues. CDR1 MNHEY and CDR2 SVGAGI come from the germline V gene. V was pared by 4 bases and J by 2 bases, with 12 bases between.

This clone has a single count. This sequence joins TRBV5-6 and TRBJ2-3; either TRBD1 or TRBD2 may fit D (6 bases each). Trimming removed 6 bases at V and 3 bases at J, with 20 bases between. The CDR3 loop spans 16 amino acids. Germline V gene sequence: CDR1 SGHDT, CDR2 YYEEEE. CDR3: CASNVIPTGRTDTQYF. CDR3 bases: TGTGCCAGCAACGTGATTCCTACAGGGAGGACAGATACGCAGTATTTT.

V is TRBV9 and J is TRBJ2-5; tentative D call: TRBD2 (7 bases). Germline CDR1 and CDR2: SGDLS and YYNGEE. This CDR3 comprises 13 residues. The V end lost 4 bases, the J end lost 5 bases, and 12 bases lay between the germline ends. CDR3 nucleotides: TGTGCCAGCAGCTCCGGGGGGCCCGAGACCCAGTACTTC. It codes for CASSSGGPETQYF.

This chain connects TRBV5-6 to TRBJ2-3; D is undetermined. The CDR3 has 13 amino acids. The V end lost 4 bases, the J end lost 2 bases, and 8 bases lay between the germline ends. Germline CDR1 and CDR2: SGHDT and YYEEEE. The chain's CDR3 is CASSLRPTDTQYF. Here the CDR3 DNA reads TGTGCCAGCAGCCTACGGCCCACAGATACGCAGTATTTT. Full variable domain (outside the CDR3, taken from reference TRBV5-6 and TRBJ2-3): DAGVTQSPTHLIKTRGQQVTLRCSPKSGHDTVSWYQQALGQGPQFIFQYYEEEERQRGNFPDRFSGHQFPNYSSELNVNALLLGDSALYLCASSLRPTDTQYFGPGTRLTVL.

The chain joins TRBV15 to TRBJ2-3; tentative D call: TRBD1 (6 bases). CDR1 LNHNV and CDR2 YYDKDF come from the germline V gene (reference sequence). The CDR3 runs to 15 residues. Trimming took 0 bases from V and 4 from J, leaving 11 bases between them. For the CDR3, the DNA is TGTGCCACCAGCAGAGATCAACAGGGCCCAGATACGCAGTATTTT. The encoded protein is CATSRDQQGPDTQYF.

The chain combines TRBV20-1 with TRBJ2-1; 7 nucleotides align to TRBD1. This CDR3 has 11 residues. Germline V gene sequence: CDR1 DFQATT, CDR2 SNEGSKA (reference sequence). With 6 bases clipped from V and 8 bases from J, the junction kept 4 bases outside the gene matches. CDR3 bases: TGCAGTGCGACAGGGTCCGATGAGCAGTTCTTC. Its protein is CSATGSDEQFF.

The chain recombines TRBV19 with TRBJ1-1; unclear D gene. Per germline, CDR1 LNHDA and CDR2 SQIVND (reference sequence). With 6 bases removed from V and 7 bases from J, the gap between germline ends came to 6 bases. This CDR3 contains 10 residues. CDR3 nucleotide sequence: TGTGCCAGTAGAGATGTTGAAGCTTTCTTT. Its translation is CASRDVEAFF.

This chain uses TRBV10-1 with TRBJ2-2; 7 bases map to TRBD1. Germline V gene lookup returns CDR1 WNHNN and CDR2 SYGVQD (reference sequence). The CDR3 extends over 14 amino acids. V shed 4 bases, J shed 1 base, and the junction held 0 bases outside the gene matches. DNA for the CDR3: TGCGCCAGCAGTGGGACAGGGAACACCGGGGAGCTGTTTTTT. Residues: CASSGTGNTGELFF.

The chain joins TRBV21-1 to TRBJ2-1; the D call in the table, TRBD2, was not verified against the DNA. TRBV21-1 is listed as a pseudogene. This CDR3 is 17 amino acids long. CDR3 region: CASSKVAGRWLGHEQFF. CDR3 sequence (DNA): TGTGCCAGCAGCAAAGTAGCAGGGAGGTGGTTAGGCCATGAGCAGTTCTTC.

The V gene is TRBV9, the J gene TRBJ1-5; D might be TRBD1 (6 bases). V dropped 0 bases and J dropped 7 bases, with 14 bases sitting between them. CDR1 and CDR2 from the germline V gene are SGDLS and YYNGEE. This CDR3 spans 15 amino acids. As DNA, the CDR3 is TGTGCCAGCAGCGTAGATGGGGGGCCAGGGCAGCCCCAGCATTTT. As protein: CASSVDGGPGQPQHF.

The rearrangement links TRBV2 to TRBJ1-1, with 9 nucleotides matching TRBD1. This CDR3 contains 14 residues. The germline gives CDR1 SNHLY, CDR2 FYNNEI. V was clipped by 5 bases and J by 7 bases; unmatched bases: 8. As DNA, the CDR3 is TGTGCCAGCAGTAGACAGGGGGGTTTTAGTGAAGCTTTCTTT. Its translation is CASSRQGGFSEAFF.

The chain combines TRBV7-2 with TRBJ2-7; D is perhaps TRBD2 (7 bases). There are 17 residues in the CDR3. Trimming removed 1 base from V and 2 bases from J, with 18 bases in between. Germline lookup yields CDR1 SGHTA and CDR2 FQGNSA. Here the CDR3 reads CASSLGLGGGTPYEQYF. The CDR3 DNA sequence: TGTGCCAGCAGCTTAGGATTAGGGGGGGGCACTCCCTACGAGCAGTACTTC.

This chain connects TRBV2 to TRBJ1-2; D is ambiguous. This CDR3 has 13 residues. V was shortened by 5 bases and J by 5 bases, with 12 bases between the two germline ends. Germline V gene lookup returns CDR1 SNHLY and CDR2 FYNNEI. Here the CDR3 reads CASSPLEEYGYTF. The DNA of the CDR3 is TGTGCCAGCAGTCCCTTGGAAGAATATGGCTACACCTTC.

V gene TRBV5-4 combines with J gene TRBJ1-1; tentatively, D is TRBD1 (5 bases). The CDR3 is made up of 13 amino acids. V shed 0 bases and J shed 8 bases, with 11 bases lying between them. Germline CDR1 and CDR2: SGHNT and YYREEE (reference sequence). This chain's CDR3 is CASSLEPGGEAFF. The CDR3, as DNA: TGTGCCAGCAGCTTGGAGCCGGGGGGAGAAGCTTTCTTT. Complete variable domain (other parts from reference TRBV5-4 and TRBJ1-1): ETGVTQSPTHLIKTRGQQVTLRCSSQSGHNTVSWYQQALGQGPQFIFQYYREEENGRGNFPPRFSGLQFPNYSSELNVNALELDDSALYLCASSLEPGGEAFFGQGTRLTVV.

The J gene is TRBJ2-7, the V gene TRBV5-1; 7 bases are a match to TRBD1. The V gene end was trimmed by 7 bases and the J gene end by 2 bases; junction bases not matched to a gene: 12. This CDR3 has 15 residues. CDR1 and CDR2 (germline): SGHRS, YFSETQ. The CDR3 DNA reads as TGCGCCAGCCGCAAAAACCGGGACAGCACCTACGAGCAGTACTTC. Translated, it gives CASRKNRDSTYEQYF.

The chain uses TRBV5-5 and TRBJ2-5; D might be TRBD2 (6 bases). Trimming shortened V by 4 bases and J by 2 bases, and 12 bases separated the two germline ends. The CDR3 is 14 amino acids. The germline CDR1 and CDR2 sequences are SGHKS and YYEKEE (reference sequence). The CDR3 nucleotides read TGTGCCAGCAGCCGGGGTGCGGGGCAAGAGACCCAGTACTTC. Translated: CASSRGAGQETQYF.

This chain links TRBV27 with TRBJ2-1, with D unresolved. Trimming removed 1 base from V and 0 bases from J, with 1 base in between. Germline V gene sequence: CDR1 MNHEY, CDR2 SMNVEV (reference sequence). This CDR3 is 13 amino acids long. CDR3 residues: CASSLYSYNEQFF. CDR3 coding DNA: TGTGCCAGCAGTTTATACTCCTACAATGAGCAGTTCTTC.

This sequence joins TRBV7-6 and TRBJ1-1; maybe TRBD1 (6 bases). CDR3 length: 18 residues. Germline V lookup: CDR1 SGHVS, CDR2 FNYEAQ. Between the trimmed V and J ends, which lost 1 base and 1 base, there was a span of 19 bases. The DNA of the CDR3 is TGTGCCAGCAGCTTAGGCGGGGGAAGGGGGGCACGGAACACTGAAGCTTTCTTT. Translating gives CASSLGGGRGARNTEAFF.

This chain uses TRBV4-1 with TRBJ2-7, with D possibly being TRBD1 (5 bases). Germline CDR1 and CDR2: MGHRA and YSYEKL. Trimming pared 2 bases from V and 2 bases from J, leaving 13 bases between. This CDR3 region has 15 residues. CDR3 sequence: CASSQRTGIPYEQYF. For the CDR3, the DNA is TGCGCCAGCAGCCAACGAACAGGAATTCCCTACGAGCAGTACTTC.

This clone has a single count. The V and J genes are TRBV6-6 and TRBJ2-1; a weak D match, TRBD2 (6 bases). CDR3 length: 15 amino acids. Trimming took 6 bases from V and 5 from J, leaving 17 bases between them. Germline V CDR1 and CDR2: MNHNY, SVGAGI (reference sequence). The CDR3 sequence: CASSPGTFPHNEQFF. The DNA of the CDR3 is TGTGCCAGCAGCCCCGGGACTTTTCCCCACAATGAGCAGTTCTTC.

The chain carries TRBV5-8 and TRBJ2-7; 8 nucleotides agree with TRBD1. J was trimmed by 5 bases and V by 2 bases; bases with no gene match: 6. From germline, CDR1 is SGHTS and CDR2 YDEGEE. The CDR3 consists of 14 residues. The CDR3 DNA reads TGTGCCAGCAGCTTATGGACAGGGATGCACGAGCAGTACTTC. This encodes CASSLWTGMHEQYF.

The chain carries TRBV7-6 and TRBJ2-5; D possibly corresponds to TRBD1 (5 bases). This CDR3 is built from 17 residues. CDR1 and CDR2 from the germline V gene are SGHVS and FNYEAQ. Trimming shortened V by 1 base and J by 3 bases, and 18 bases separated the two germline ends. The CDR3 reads CASSLGTDTPREETQYF. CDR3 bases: TGTGCCAGCAGCTTAGGTACGGACACCCCTCGGGAAGAGACCCAGTACTTC.

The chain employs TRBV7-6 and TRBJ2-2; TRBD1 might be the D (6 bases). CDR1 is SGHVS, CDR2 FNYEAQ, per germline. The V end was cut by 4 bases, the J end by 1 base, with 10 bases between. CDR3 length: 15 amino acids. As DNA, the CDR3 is TGTGCCAGCAGCTGGGACACCGAGAACACCGGGGAGCTGTTTTTT. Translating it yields CASSWDTENTGELFF.

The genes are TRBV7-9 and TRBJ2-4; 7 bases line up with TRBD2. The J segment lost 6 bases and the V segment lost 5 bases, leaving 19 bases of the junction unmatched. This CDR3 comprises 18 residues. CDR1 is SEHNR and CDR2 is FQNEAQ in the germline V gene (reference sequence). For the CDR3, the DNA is TGTGCCAGCAGCCACCGACTAGCTGAGCGGTCTCAGGGAAACATTCAGTACTTC. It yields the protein CASSHRLAERSQGNIQYF.

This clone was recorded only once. In DNA form, the CDR3 reads TGTGCCAGCGGAACAGGGGGAACTGAAGCTTTCTTT. The encoded protein is CASGTGGTEAFF. The chain combines TRBV6-5 with TRBJ1-1; 8 positions match TRBD1. V dropped 8 bases and J dropped 5; count of bases not matched to a gene: 4. Germline assignment: CDR1 MNHEY and CDR2 SVGAGI. CDR3 length: 12 amino acids.

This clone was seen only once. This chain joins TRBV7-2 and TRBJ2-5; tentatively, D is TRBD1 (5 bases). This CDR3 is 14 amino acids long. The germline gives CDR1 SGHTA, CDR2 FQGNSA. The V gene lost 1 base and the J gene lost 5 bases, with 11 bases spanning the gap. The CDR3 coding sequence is TGTGCCAGCAGCTTAGACCAGGGTCGGGAGACCCAGTACTTC. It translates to CASSLDQGRETQYF.

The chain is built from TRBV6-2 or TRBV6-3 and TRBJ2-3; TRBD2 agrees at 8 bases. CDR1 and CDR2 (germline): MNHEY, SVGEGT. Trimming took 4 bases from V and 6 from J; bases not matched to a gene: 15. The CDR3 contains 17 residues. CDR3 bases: TGTGCCAGCAGTTCCTTAGCGGTAGCGGGGAGGCGGGATACGCAGTATTTT. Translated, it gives CASSSLAVAGRRDTQYF.

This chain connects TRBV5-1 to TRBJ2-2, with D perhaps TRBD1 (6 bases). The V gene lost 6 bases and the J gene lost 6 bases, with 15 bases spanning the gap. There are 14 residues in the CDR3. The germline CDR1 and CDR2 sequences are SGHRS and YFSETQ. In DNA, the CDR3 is TGCGCCAGCATGCCCTCACAGGGTGCCGGGGAGCTGTTTTTT. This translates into CASMPSQGAGELFF.

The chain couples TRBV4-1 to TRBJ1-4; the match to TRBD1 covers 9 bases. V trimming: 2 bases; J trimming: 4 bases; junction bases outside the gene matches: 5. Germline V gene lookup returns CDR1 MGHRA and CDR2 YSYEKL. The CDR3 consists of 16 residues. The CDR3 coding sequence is TGCGCCAGCAGCCAATTCACGGGACAGGGTAATGAAAAACTGTTTTTT. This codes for CASSQFTGQGNEKLFF.

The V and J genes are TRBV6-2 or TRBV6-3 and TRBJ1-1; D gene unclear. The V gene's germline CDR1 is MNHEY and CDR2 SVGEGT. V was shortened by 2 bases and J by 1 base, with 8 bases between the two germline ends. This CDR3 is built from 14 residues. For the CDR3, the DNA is TGTGCCAGCAGTTACGGCATACCGAACACTGAAGCTTTCTTT. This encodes CASSYGIPNTEAFF.

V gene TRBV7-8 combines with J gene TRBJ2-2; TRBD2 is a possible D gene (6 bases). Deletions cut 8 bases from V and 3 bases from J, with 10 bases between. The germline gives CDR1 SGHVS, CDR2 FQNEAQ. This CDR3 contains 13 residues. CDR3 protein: CASSLADTGELFF. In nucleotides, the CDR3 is TGTGCCAGCTCGTTAGCGGACACCGGGGAGCTGTTTTTT.